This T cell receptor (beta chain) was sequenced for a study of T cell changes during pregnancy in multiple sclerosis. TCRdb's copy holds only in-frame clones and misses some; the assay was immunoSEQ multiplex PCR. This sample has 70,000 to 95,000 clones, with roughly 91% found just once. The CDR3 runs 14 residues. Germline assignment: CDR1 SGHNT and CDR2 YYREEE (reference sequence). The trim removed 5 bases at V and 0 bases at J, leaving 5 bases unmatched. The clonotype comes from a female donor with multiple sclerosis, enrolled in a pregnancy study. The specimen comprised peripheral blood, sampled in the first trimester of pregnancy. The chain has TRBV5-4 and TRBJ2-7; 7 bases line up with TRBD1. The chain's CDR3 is CASRGTATSYEQYF. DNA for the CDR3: TGTGCCAGCAGGGGGACAGCTACCTCCTACGAGCAGTACTTC.